What follows are 20 T cell receptor beta chains derived from one specimen sequenced in a study of vaccination and CD4 T cells after COVID-19. These receptors are not linked to any known antigen. An Oncomine TCR Beta short-read assay was used to sequence the DNA from cultured CD4+ T cells. In TCRdb, the PCR reads were re-called with MiXCR into one record per CDR3 protein. The table has about 20,000 distinct CDR3 sequences, about two fifths seen once. Treatment given: roughly 10-day PBMC culture with coronavirus spike peptide pools or control peptides (ViraFEST assay). The sequenced sample consisted of CD4+ T cells from blood, cultured in vitro. All receptors derive from a human donor who had recovered from COVID-19.

The chain carries TRBV7-6 and TRBJ1-2, with 7 positions matching TRBD1. The CDR3 has 19 residues. The V gene end was trimmed by 5 bases and the J gene end by 4 bases; junction bases not matched to a gene: 22. Germline-derived CDR1 and CDR2 are SGHVS and FNYEAQ. The CDR3 protein is CASSPLGQGGMRASYGYTF. Here the CDR3 DNA reads TGTGCCAGCAGCCCCTTGGGCCAGGGGGGCATGAGAGCTAGCTATGGCTACACCTTC.

This clonotype was picked up a small number of times. The CDR3 region is CATSDPQGAREKLFF. The CDR3 nucleotides read TGTGCCACCAGTGACCCACAGGGGGCGCGAGAAAAACTGTTTTTT. This rearrangement joins TRBV15 to TRBJ1-4, with 9 nucleotides matching TRBD1. The germline gives CDR1 LNHNV, CDR2 YYDKDF (reference sequence). V was clipped by 6 bases and J by 8 bases; unmatched bases: 10. The length of the CDR3 is 15 residues. Variable domain in full (rest from reference TRBV15 and TRBJ1-4): DAMVIQNPRYQVTQFGKPVTLSCSQTLNHNVMYWYQQKSSQAPKLLFHYYDKDFNNEADTPDNFQSRRPNTSFCFLDIRSPGLGDTAMYLCATSDPQGAREKLFFGSGTQLSVL.

In its sample, this clonotype was seen a few times. The V gene is TRBV19, the J gene TRBJ1-2; D unresolved. The CDR3 consists of 14 residues. Germline V gene sequence: CDR1 LNHDA, CDR2 SQIVND (reference sequence). Between the trimmed V and J ends, which lost 5 bases and 3 bases, there was a span of 13 bases. The DNA of the CDR3 is TGTGCCAGTAGTTCCCGCAACAGTGACTATGGCTACACCTTC. Amino acids: CASSSRNSDYGYTF.

The chain couples TRBV18 to TRBJ1-5; 9 bases are a match to TRBD1. The J segment lost 7 bases and the V segment lost 5 bases, leaving 6 bases of the junction unmatched. CDR1 is KGHSH and CDR2 is LQKENI in the germline V gene. The CDR3 consists of 14 residues. The CDR3 DNA follows: TGTGCCAGCTCAGCACAGGGGGCCCGGCAGCCCCAGCATTTT. Its translation: CASSAQGARQPQHF.

There are a few counts of this clonotype. The J gene is TRBJ1-4, the V gene TRBV6-1, with 9 bases aligning to TRBD1. V trimming: 6 bases; J trimming: 7 bases; junction bases outside the gene matches: 6. Germline V gives CDR1 MNHNS, CDR2 SASEGT. The length of the CDR3 is 14 residues. CDR3 sequence: CASSRTGVGEKLFF. For the CDR3, the DNA is TGTGCCAGCAGCCGGACAGGGGTGGGTGAAAAACTGTTTTTT.

V gene TRBV5-1 combines with J gene TRBJ1-1, with 7 bases aligning to TRBD1. The CDR3 has 13 residues. The J segment lost 3 bases and the V segment lost 6 bases, leaving 5 bases of the junction unmatched. In germline, CDR1 is SGHRS, CDR2 YFSETQ. This CDR3 reads CASNPDRDTEAFF. As DNA, the CDR3 is TGCGCCAGCAACCCTGACAGGGACACTGAAGCTTTCTTT.

V is TRBV10-3 and J is TRBJ1-1; no reliable D call. Germline loops: CDR1 ENHRY, CDR2 SYGVKD. The V end was cut by 10 bases, the J end by 0 bases, with 12 bases between. There are 13 residues in the CDR3. The CDR3 DNA reads TGTGCCACCCTCGCCCGAGTGAACACTGAAGCTTTCTTT. Its protein is CATLARVNTEAFF.

V usage is TRBV12-3 or TRBV12-4 and J usage is TRBJ2-1, with TRBD2 matching 11 bases. The junction had 9 bases not matched to a gene; V was cut back by 5 bases and J by 6 bases. CDR3 length: 16 residues. The CDR3 DNA reads as TGTGCCAGCAGTCCCTTCTTAGCGGGAGGGCGCAATGAGCAGTTCTTC. As protein: CASSPFLAGGRNEQFF.

This clonotype was counted between two and nine times. The chain combines TRBV12-3 or TRBV12-4 with TRBJ1-5, with 7 positions matching TRBD1. V gave up 3 bases and J gave up 1 base; unmatched junction bases: 9. The length of the CDR3 is 17 residues. The CDR3 DNA is TGTGCCAGCAGTTTCGACCCCCCGACAGGGAGCAATCAGCCCCAGCATTTT. Translated: CASSFDPPTGSNQPQHF.

This clonotype showed up just a few times. The chain uses TRBV18 and TRBJ2-3; 8 bases agree with TRBD1. This CDR3 is built from 14 residues. Per the germline V gene, CDR1 is KGHSH and CDR2 is LQKENI. V trimming: 3 bases; J trimming: 5 bases; junction bases outside the gene matches: 4. The CDR3 nucleotides are TGTGCCAGCTCACCCCTACAGGGGGGAGATACGCAGTATTTT. It translates to CASSPLQGGDTQYF.

This chain uses TRBV20-1 with TRBJ2-1; the D gene is possibly TRBD2 (5 bases). Trimming stripped 1 base from V and 0 bases from J, with 10 bases between. The CDR3 covers 15 residues. Germline loops: CDR1 DFQATT, CDR2 SNEGSKA (reference sequence). The CDR3 bases are TGCAGTGCTAGAGGTTCGGGGATCTCCTACAATGAGCAGTTCTTC. This sequence encodes CSARGSGISYNEQFF.

The chain joins TRBV19 to TRBJ1-1; perhaps TRBD1 as D (6 bases). The V and J ends lost 6 bases and 4 bases respectively, with 15 bases between them. CDR1 and CDR2 from the germline V gene are LNHDA and SQIVND (reference sequence). CDR3 length equals 14 residues. The CDR3 bases are TGTGCCAGTAGGAGGACAGATTTAGGCACTGAAGCTTTCTTT. Translating it yields CASRRTDLGTEAFF. Looking up the rest from reference TRBV19 and TRBJ1-1 gives the full variable domain: DGGITQSPKYLFRKEGQNVTLSCEQNLNHDAMYWYRQDPGQGLRLIYYSQIVNDFQKGDIAEGYSVSREKKESFPLTVTSAQKNPTAFYLCASRRTDLGTEAFFGQGTRLTVV.

V gene TRBV28 combines with J gene TRBJ1-1; D is uncertain. Per the germline V gene, CDR1 is MDHEN and CDR2 is SYDVKM. Trimming pared 4 bases from V and 2 bases from J, leaving 14 bases between. This CDR3 spans 15 amino acids. CDR3 DNA: TGTGCCAGCAGTTCGGACGTCGGGATTAACACTGAAGCTTTCTTT. It translates to CASSSDVGINTEAFF.

CDR3 residues: CASSLGRATEAFF. CDR3 sequence (DNA): TGTGCCAGCAGCTTAGGCAGGGCCACTGAAGCTTTCTTT. This chain links TRBV11-3 with TRBJ1-1, with D perhaps TRBD1 (5 bases). The CDR3 runs 13 residues. Looked up from germline, CDR1 is SGHNT and CDR2 is YENEEA. Trimming took off 1 base at V and 4 bases at J, with 7 bases between the two ends.

J is TRBJ2-7 and V is TRBV20-1, with a possible D match to TRBD2 (7 bases). Germline loops: CDR1 DFQATT, CDR2 SNEGSKA (reference sequence). This CDR3 is built from 13 residues. V lost 6 bases and J lost 2, with 14 bases in between. The CDR3 loop reads CSAGGAAPYEQYF. Here the CDR3 DNA reads TGCAGTGCGGGGGGGGCAGCGCCCTACGAGCAGTACTTC.

This clonotype was found a few times. The J gene is TRBJ2-1, the V gene TRBV6-1, with D possibly TRBD2 on 6 matching bases. V was pared by 4 bases and J by 4 bases, with 8 bases between. The CDR3 runs 13 residues. Germline V lookup: CDR1 MNHNS, CDR2 SASEGT. CDR3 amino acids: CASSGGTYNEQFF. CDR3 nucleotide sequence: TGTGCCAGCAGTGGCGGGACTTACAATGAGCAGTTCTTC.

The chain carries TRBV19 and TRBJ1-1; the D is unclear. This CDR3 spans 14 amino acids. V lost 5 bases to trimming and J lost 0 bases, with 10 bases between them. Germline V gene sequence: CDR1 LNHDA, CDR2 SQIVND (reference sequence). The CDR3 spells CASSPRILNTEAFF. Written as DNA, the CDR3 is TGTGCCAGTAGTCCTCGAATCTTGAACACTGAAGCTTTCTTT.

Here the CDR3 reads CASGHIMNTEAFF. Here the CDR3 DNA reads TGTGCCAGCGGCCATATCATGAACACTGAAGCTTTCTTT. The chain combines TRBV6-1 with TRBJ1-1; D uncertain. Germline loops: CDR1 MNHNS, CDR2 SASEGT. Trimming removed 8 bases at V and 0 bases at J, with 10 bases between. The CDR3 has 13 residues.

The CDR3 DNA sequence: TGCGCCAGCAGTCGGGACAGCTCTGGAAACACCATATATTTT. Translated, it gives CASSRDSSGNTIYF. This chain links TRBV10-1 with TRBJ1-3; 7 bases are shared with TRBD1. CDR1 is WNHNN and CDR2 is SYGVQD in the germline V gene (reference sequence). This CDR3 is built from 14 residues. Trimming cost V 5 bases and J 0 bases; bases outside gene matches: 1.

V gene TRBV4-1 combines with J gene TRBJ2-7, with TRBD2 matching 8 bases. CDR1 MGHRA and CDR2 YSYEKL come from the germline V gene. The V segment lost 6 bases and the J segment 3 bases; nucleotides outside the gene matches: 7. The CDR3 has 14 amino acids. The CDR3 DNA is TGCGCCAGCAGGAACTTAGCGGGGAGCTACGAGCAGTACTTC. Translating gives CASRNLAGSYEQYF.